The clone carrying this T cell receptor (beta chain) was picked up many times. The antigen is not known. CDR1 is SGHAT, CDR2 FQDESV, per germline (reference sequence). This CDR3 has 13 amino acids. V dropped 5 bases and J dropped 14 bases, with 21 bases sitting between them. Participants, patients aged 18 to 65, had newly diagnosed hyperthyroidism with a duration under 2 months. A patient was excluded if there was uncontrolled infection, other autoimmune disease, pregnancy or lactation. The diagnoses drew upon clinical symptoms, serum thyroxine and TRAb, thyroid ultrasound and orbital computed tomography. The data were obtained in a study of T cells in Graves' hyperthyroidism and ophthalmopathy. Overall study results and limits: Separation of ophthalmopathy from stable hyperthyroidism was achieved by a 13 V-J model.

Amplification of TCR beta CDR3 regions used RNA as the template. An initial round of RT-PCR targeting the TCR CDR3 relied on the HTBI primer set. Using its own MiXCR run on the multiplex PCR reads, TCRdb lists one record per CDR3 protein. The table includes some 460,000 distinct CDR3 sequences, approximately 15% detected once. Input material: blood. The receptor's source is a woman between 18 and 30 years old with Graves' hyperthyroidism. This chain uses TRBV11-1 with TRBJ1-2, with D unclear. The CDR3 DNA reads TGTGCCAGCAGCAAAGCCGACACGCCCTTCGGGACCTTC. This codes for CASSKADTPFGTF.